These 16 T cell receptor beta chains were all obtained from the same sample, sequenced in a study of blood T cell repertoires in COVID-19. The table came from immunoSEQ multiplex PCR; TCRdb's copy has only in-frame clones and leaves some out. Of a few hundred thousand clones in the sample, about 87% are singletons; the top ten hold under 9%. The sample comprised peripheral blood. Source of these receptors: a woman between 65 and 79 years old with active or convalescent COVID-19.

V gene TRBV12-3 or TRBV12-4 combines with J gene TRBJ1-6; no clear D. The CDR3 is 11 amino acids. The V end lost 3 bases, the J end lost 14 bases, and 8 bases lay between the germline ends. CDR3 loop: CASSFGGTLHF. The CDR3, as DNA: TGTGCCAGCAGTTTTGGAGGCACCCTCCACTTT.

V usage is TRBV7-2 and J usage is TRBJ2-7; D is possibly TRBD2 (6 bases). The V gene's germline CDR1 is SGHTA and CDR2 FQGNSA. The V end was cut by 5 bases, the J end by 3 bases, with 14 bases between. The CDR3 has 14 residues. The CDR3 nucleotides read TGTGCCAGCAGCCCCTCGATGGGACTCTACGAGCAGTACTTC. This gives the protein CASSPSMGLYEQYF.

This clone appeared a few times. The chain's CDR3 is CASSLGQGANTIYF. In DNA, the CDR3 is TGTGCCAGCAGCTTGGGACAGGGGGCAAACACCATATATTTT. The J gene is TRBJ1-3, the V gene TRBV11-2, with 12 nucleotides matching TRBD1. Germline values: CDR1 SGHAT, CDR2 FQNNGV. V was clipped by 3 bases and J by 6 bases; unmatched bases: 0. The CDR3 consists of 14 residues.

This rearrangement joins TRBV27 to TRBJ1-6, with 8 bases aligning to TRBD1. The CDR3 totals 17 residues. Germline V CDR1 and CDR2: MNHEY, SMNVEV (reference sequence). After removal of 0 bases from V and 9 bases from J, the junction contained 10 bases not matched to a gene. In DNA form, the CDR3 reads TGTGCCAGCAGTTTATCGATGGACAGGGTCTTATTTTCACCCCTCCACTTT. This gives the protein CASSLSMDRVLFSPLHF.

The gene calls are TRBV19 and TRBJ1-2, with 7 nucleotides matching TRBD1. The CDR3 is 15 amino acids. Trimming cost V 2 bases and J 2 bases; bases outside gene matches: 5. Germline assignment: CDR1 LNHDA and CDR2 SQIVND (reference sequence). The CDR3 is CASSIQGTVNYGYTF. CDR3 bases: TGTGCCAGTAGTATACAAGGGACAGTGAACTATGGCTACACCTTC. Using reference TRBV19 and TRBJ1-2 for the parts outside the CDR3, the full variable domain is DGGITQSPKYLFRKEGQNVTLSCEQNLNHDAMYWYRQDPGQGLRLIYYSQIVNDFQKGDIAEGYSVSREKKESFPLTVTSAQKNPTAFYLCASSIQGTVNYGYTFGSGTRLTVV.

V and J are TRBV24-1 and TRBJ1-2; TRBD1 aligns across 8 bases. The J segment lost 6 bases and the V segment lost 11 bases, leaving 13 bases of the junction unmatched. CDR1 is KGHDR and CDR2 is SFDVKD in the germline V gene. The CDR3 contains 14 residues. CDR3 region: CASAGTGPLDGYTF. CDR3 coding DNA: TGTGCCAGCGCCGGGACAGGACCTTTAGATGGCTACACCTTC.

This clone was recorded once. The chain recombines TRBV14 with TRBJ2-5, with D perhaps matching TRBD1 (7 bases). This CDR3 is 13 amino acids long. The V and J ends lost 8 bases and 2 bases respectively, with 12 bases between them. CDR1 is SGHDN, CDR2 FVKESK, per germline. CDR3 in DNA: TGTGCCAGCGGGGCGGGACAGCAAGAGACCCAGTACTTC. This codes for CASGAGQQETQYF.

CDR3 coding DNA: TGTGCCAGCTCACCTCCCGGGAAGAGTCCTGGAAACACCATATATTTT. Its translation is CASSPPGKSPGNTIYF. The chain carries TRBV18 and TRBJ1-3; D uncertain. Germline-derived CDR1 and CDR2 are KGHSH and LQKENI. Trimming cost V 3 bases and J 2 bases, with 14 bases left between them. This CDR3 region has 16 residues.

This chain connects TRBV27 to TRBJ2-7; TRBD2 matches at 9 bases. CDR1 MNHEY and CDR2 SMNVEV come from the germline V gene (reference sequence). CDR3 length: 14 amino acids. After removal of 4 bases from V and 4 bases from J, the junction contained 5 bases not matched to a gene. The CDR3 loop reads CASSSTSGAYEQYF. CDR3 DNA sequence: TGTGCCAGCAGTTCGACTAGCGGAGCTTACGAGCAGTACTTC.

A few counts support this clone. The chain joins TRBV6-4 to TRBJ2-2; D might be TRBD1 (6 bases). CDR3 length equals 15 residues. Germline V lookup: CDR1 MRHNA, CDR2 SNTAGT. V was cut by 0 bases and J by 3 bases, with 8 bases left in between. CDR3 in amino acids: CASSDSDRDTGELFF. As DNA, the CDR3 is TGTGCCAGCAGTGACTCGGACAGAGACACCGGGGAGCTGTTTTTT.

The CDR3 loop is CASSLWGQAEAFF. The CDR3 nucleotides read TGTGCCAGCAGTTTATGGGGACAGGCTGAAGCTTTCTTT. The V gene is TRBV27, the J gene TRBJ1-1; 8 nucleotides agree with TRBD1. CDR3 length equals 13 residues. Germline V gene lookup returns CDR1 MNHEY and CDR2 SMNVEV (reference sequence). V shed 1 base and J 6 bases; nucleotides not matched to a gene: 1.

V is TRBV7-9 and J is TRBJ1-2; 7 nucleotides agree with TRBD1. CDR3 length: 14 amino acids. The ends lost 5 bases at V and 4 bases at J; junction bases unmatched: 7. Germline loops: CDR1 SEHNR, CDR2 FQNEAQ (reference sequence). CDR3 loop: CASSPRQGGYGYTF. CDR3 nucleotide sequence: TGTGCCAGCAGCCCCCGACAGGGAGGCTATGGCTACACCTTC.

CDR3 bases: TGTGCCAGCAGTTTCAAGAAGGGAGCCAATGAGCAGTTCTTC. Translation gives CASSFKKGANEQFF. J is TRBJ2-1 and V is TRBV6-2 or TRBV6-3; D may be TRBD2 (5 bases). CDR1 and CDR2 (germline): MNHEY, SVGEGT. This CDR3 region has 14 residues. V dropped 4 bases and J dropped 6 bases, with 13 bases sitting between them.

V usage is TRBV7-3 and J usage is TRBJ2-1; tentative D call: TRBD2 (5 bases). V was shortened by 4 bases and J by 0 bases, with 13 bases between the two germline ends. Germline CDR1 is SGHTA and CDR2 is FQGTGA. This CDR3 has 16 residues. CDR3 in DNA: TGTGCCAGCAGCTCCAACGGGGTGAGCTCCTACAATGAGCAGTTCTTC. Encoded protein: CASSSNGVSSYNEQFF.

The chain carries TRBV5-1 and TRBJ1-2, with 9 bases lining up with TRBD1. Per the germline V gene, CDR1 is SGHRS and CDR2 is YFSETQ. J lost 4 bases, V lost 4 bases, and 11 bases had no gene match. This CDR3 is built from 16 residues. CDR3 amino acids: CASSLTPGQGLYGYTF. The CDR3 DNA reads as TGCGCCAGCAGCCTCACTCCGGGACAGGGACTCTATGGCTACACCTTC.

DNA of the CDR3: TGCGCCAGCAGCCTAGACAGCCGTATACAAGAGACCCAGTACTTC. Its protein is CASSLDSRIQETQYF. This chain links TRBV5-1 with TRBJ2-5; TRBD1 might be the D (5 bases). The V and J ends lost 4 bases and 2 bases respectively, with 15 bases between them. There are 15 residues in the CDR3. The germline CDR1 and CDR2 sequences are SGHRS and YFSETQ.